This T cell receptor (beta chain) is drawn from a study of CD8 T cells in ankylosing spondylitis. Findings and caveats of the study: What seemed typical of ankylosing spondylitis blood was a TCR beta motif built from roughly eight highly homologous variants.

J lost 8 bases, V lost 7 bases, and 6 bases had no gene match. Germline CDR1 is MNHEY and CDR2 is SMNVEV (reference sequence). The CDR3 is 15 residues long. TCRdb re-called the 5' RACE reads through MiXCR, storing one row per CDR3 protein. Altogether 250,000 to 400,000 distinct CDR3 sequences are present, around 10% being singletons, with the ten largest covering 8% to 9.5%. Note on this clonotype: Its target is unknown.

The specimen was blood, either unsorted or a sorted T cell fraction (not recorded which). The chain couples TRBV27 to TRBJ2-2; 14 bases are shared with TRBD2. This TCR came from a female donor with ankylosing spondylitis or in good health (not recorded which). The CDR3 loop is CASTQGTSGRGELFF. CDR3 DNA sequence: TGTGCCAGCACCCAAGGGACTAGCGGGAGAGGGGAGCTGTTTTTT.